The clone carrying this T cell receptor (beta chain) has just a few counts. This entry belongs to a study of T cells in Graves' hyperthyroidism and ophthalmopathy. CDR1 and CDR2 (germline): ENHRY, SYGVKD. This CDR3 spans 14 amino acids. The germline V and J ends were trimmed by 5 bases and 6 bases, with 17 bases remaining between them. An approximately 10 ml volume of fresh peripheral blood provided the PBMCs. RNA transcripts provided the source from which TCR beta CDR3 regions were amplified. With the HTBI primer set, the TCR CDR3 went through a first round of RT-PCR. Each CDR3 protein is one row after TCRdb ran MiXCR on the multiplex PCR reads. The sample yields some 490,000 distinct CDR3 sequences, about 22% seen once.

This TCR was recovered from a woman aged 70-85 years with Graves' ophthalmopathy. Sample: blood. This rearrangement joins TRBV10-3 to TRBJ2-7, with a possible D match to TRBD2 (5 bases). This chain's CDR3 is CAISRSEGEGEQYF. The CDR3 DNA is TGTGCCATCAGTAGATCTGAGGGCGAAGGCGAGCAGTACTTC.